These T cell receptor beta chains were read from a single sample in a study of T cell repertoires in cytomegalovirus infection. TCRdb passed the reads through MiXCR, listing each CDR3 protein once. The sample holds around 740,000 distinct CDR3 sequences, about a third seen once. The sequenced sample was PBMCs. The receptors derive from a human donor in good health (CMV status not recorded). Some clones in this sample may be carry-over from other donors' samples. Both conserved end residues are part of each CDR3. The D gene is left open where the match is weak. Some rows have no size entry. The others give once, few or many, or a class for an expanded clone.

CDR3nt: TGTGCCAGCAAGAGGGTGTTGGCTTTGAACACTGAAGCTTTCTTT
CDR3aa: CASKRVLALNTEAFF
len: 15
abundance: -
d_gene: -
v_gene: TRBV6-8
j_gene: TRBJ1-1

CDR3nt: TGCAGTGCTAGAGTATCCGGGGGCGGCAATCAGCCCCAGCATTTT
CDR3aa: CSARVSGGGNQPQHF
len: 15
abundance: -
d_gene: -
v_gene: TRBV20-1
j_gene: TRBJ1-5

CDR3nt: TGTGCCAGCAGCTCAATGGGACCCCGGTCCGGGGAGCTGTTTTTT
CDR3aa: CASSSMGPRSGELFF
len: 15
abundance: -
d_gene: -
v_gene: TRBV7-9
j_gene: TRBJ2-2

CDR3nt: TGTGCCAGCAGCCCACCCCCCCCAGACAGGGTTGATGGCTACACCTTC
CDR3aa: CASSPPPPDRVDGYTF
len: 16
abundance: -
d_gene: TRBD1
v_gene: TRBV7-9
j_gene: TRBJ1-2

CDR3nt: TGTGCCAGCAGTTTATGGGGACAGGGGGCCTCGAACACCGGGGAGCTGTTTTTT
CDR3aa: CASSLWGQGASNTGELFF
len: 18
abundance: once
d_gene: TRBD1
v_gene: TRBV28
j_gene: TRBJ2-2

CDR3nt: TGTGCCAGCAGTTACTCGGACAGGGGGAATCAGCCCCAGCATTTT
CDR3aa: CASSYSDRGNQPQHF
len: 15
abundance: few
d_gene: TRBD1
v_gene: TRBV6-2/TRBV6-3
j_gene: TRBJ1-5

CDR3nt: TGTGCCAGCAGGCCAGCTGCAACTAATGAAAAACTGTTTTTT
CDR3aa: CASRPAATNEKLFF
len: 14
abundance: few
d_gene: -
v_gene: TRBV12-3/TRBV12-4
j_gene: TRBJ1-4

CDR3nt: TGTGCCAGCAGTGAATCCCTAGGGGTAGAAGAAAAACTGTTTTTT
CDR3aa: CASSESLGVEEKLFF
len: 15
abundance: few
d_gene: -
v_gene: TRBV2
j_gene: TRBJ1-4

CDR3nt: TGTGCCAGCAGCTCCAGACAGGGACTTTCAACCCTCCACTTT
CDR3aa: CASSSRQGLSTLHF
len: 14
abundance: many
d_gene: TRBD1
v_gene: TRBV7-2
j_gene: TRBJ1-6

CDR3nt: TGTGCCAGCAGCCTGAACCCTACGAAAGGCCACTATGGCTACACCTTC
CDR3aa: CASSLNPTKGHYGYTF
len: 16
abundance: few
d_gene: -
v_gene: TRBV7-3
j_gene: TRBJ1-2

CDR3nt: TGCAGTGCTAGAGATCTCAGGGGGCCCAACAATCAGCCCCAGCATTTT
CDR3aa: CSARDLRGPNNQPQHF
len: 16
abundance: -
d_gene: TRBD1
v_gene: TRBV20-1
j_gene: TRBJ1-5

CDR3nt: TGTGCCAGCAGCCAAGATGGTCCGGGGGGCTTTTCGAACACTGAAGCTTTCTTT
CDR3aa: CASSQDGPGGFSNTEAFF
len: 18
abundance: few
d_gene: -
v_gene: TRBV14
j_gene: TRBJ1-1

CDR3nt: TGCGCCAGCAGCCCGGCGGGCTTCGGGGAGCTGTTTTTT
CDR3aa: CASSPAGFGELFF
len: 13
abundance: once
d_gene: -
v_gene: TRBV5-1
j_gene: TRBJ2-2

CDR3nt: TGTGCCAGTAACCCGGTACGGGCGGGAAATTCACCCCTCCACTTT
CDR3aa: CASNPVRAGNSPLHF
len: 15
abundance: -
d_gene: -
v_gene: TRBV19
j_gene: TRBJ1-6